Listed here are 28 T cell receptor beta chains from one sample, sequenced in a study of multiple sclerosis patients with progressive multifocal leukoencephalopathy. Data came from immunoSEQ multiplex PCR; TCRdb stores just in-frame clones and leaves some out. The sample gives about 30,000 clones, roughly 87% of which show up once; 3% to 3.5% is in the top ten. The time point is: time of PML onset. This specimen consisted of PBMCs, obtained from a patient treated with natalizumab. Receptor source: a human donor with progressive multifocal leukoencephalopathy.

J is TRBJ2-1 and V is TRBV29-1, with a weak D call TRBD2 (5 bases). Germline V CDR1 and CDR2: SQVTM, ANQGSEA. The CDR3 has 13 residues. V was trimmed by 5 bases and J by 2 bases, leaving 10 bases between them. The CDR3: CSVWENPYNEQFF. CDR3 in DNA: TGCAGCGTTTGGGAGAACCCCTACAATGAGCAGTTCTTC.

The chain has TRBV19 and TRBJ2-7, with 8 bases matching TRBD1. CDR3 length equals 13 residues. Germline CDR1 reads LNHDA; CDR2 reads SQIVND (reference sequence). V lost 3 bases, J lost 3 bases, and 1 base stayed unmatched. DNA for the CDR3: TGTGCCAGTAGTATTACAGGGGGCTACGAGCAGTACTTC. Amino acid sequence: CASSITGGYEQYF.

V gene TRBV7-7 combines with J gene TRBJ1-5; D perhaps matches TRBD1 (5 bases). V was cut by 5 bases and J by 2 bases, with 7 bases left in between. CDR3 size: 13 residues. Germline lookup yields CDR1 SSHAT and CDR2 FNYEAQ (reference sequence). The CDR3 here is CASSRDGNQPQHF. The CDR3 region has the DNA TGTGCCAGCAGCCGGGACGGCAATCAGCCCCAGCATTTT.

The rearrangement joins TRBV2 to TRBJ2-7; TRBD2 agrees at 11 bases. CDR3 length equals 14 residues. The ends lost 6 bases at V and 2 bases at J; junction bases unmatched: 3. Germline CDR1 is SNHLY and CDR2 is FYNNEI. The CDR3 DNA reads TGTGCCAGCAGCAGACTAGCGGGGACCTACGAGCAGTACTTC. Its protein product is CASSRLAGTYEQYF.

This sequence joins TRBV5-4 and TRBJ2-3; the match to TRBD2 covers 7 bases. J was trimmed by 1 base and V by 1 base; bases with no gene match: 12. There are 18 residues in the CDR3. Germline V CDR1 and CDR2: SGHNT, YYREEE (reference sequence). This chain's CDR3 is CASSLPGVAGLGTDTQYF. The CDR3 DNA sequence: TGTGCCAGCAGCTTGCCGGGAGTAGCGGGTTTAGGCACAGATACGCAGTATTTT. Full variable domain (outside the CDR3, taken from reference TRBV5-4 and TRBJ2-3): ETGVTQSPTHLIKTRGQQVTLRCSSQSGHNTVSWYQQALGQGPQFIFQYYREEENGRGNFPPRFSGLQFPNYSSELNVNALELDDSALYLCASSLPGVAGLGTDTQYFGPGTRLTVL.

This chain connects TRBV4-1 to TRBJ1-2; 7 bases align to TRBD1. The V segment lost 5 bases and the J segment 5 bases; nucleotides outside the gene matches: 8. Germline CDR1 and CDR2: MGHRA and YSYEKL. The CDR3 has 14 residues. DNA for the CDR3: TGCGCCAGCAGCACCACAGGGGTCGGGTATGGCTACACCTTC. As protein: CASSTTGVGYGYTF.

V gene TRBV5-1 combines with J gene TRBJ2-5; TRBD1 matches at 8 bases. This CDR3 is 14 amino acids long. Germline V gives CDR1 SGHRS, CDR2 YFSETQ. Trimming removed 0 bases from V and 5 bases from J; junction bases left unmatched: 3. The CDR3: CASSLAGGRETQYF. Written as DNA, the CDR3 is TGCGCCAGCAGCTTGGCAGGGGGCCGGGAGACCCAGTACTTC.

This rearrangement joins TRBV5-4 to TRBJ1-2; a possible D gene is TRBD1 (6 bases). Trimming removed 1 base at V and 0 bases at J, with 10 bases between. Germline CDR1 reads SGHNT; CDR2 reads YYREEE (reference sequence). This CDR3 is built from 15 residues. CDR3 DNA: TGTGCCAGCAGCTTGCAGGACAGCACTAACTATGGCTACACCTTC. This codes for CASSLQDSTNYGYTF. The variable domain in full, with the rest retrieved from reference TRBV5-4 and TRBJ1-2, is ETGVTQSPTHLIKTRGQQVTLRCSSQSGHNTVSWYQQALGQGPQFIFQYYREEENGRGNFPPRFSGLQFPNYSSELNVNALELDDSALYLCASSLQDSTNYGYTFGSGTRLTVV.

The chain links TRBV9 to TRBJ1-4; D is unresolved. Trimming cost V 0 bases and J 8 bases, with 23 bases left between them. CDR3 length: 18 residues. Germline loops: CDR1 SGDLS, CDR2 YYNGEE. The CDR3 DNA is TGTGCCAGCAGCGTAGGTATAGGGAGCGGTGGCGGCGGCGAAAAACTGTTTTTT. Encoded protein: CASSVGIGSGGGGEKLFF. The full variable domain, in which reference TRBV9 and TRBJ1-4 provide the parts outside the CDR3, is DSGVTQTPKHLITATGQRVTLRCSPRSGDLSVYWYQQSLDQGLQFLIQYYNGEERAKGNILERFSAQQFPDLHSELNLSSLELGDSALYFCASSVGIGSGGGGEKLFFGSGTQLSVL.

The chain uses TRBV7-2 and TRBJ2-7, with D perhaps TRBD2 (6 bases). Trimming left V 5 bases short and J 2 bases short, with 13 bases between. This CDR3 contains 14 residues. Germline assignment: CDR1 SGHTA and CDR2 FQGNSA. Here the CDR3 DNA reads TGTGCCAGCAGCGGTAGCGGAGGACCCTACGAGCAGTACTTC. Encoded protein: CASSGSGGPYEQYF. The complete variable domain, with remaining parts taken from reference TRBV7-2 and TRBJ2-7, reads GAGVSQSPSNKVTEKGKDVELRCDPISGHTALYWYRQSLGQGLEFLIYFQGNSAPDKSGLPSDRFSAERTGGSVSTLTIQRTQQEDSAVYLCASSGSGGPYEQYFGPGTRLTVT.

This clone was detected a few times. J is TRBJ1-3 and V is TRBV5-6; tentative D call: TRBD1 (6 bases). V lost 4 bases, J lost 0 bases, and 11 bases lay in between. The CDR3 has 15 amino acids. Germline V CDR1 and CDR2: SGHDT, YYEEEE. CDR3 nucleotides: TGTGCCAGCAGCCCCGGGACACTCTCTGGAAACACCATATATTTT. Translated, it gives CASSPGTLSGNTIYF.

This rearrangement joins TRBV15 to TRBJ1-2, with TRBD1 as a possible D gene (6 bases). Germline CDR1 LNHNV, CDR2 YYDKDF (reference sequence). This CDR3 comprises 14 residues. Trimming stripped 5 bases from V and 8 bases from J, with 18 bases between. The DNA for the CDR3 is TGTGCCACCAGCTCCGGGGGCCGGAGGGAAGGCTACACCTTC. Its translation: CATSSGGRREGYTF.

V is TRBV18 and J is TRBJ2-6; no clear D gene. CDR1 is KGHSH and CDR2 is LQKENI in the germline V gene. Trimming left V 0 bases short and J 4 bases short, with 13 bases between. The CDR3 runs to 17 residues. For the CDR3, the DNA is TGTGCCAGCTCACCACCAGGCACGGGCAGGGGGGCCAACGTCCTGACTTTC. Its translation: CASSPPGTGRGANVLTF.

This chain joins TRBV29-1 and TRBJ2-5; D is tentatively TRBD1 or TRBD2 (7 bases each). CDR3 size: 13 residues. V was shortened by 4 bases and J by 2 bases, with 11 bases between the two germline ends. CDR1 is SQVTM, CDR2 ANQGSEA, per germline. This chain's CDR3 is CSVVRGGQETQYF. CDR3 sequence (DNA): TGCAGCGTTGTCAGGGGGGGGCAAGAGACCCAGTACTTC.

This chain links TRBV7-3 with TRBJ2-1; TRBD2 matches 9 bases. The CDR3 is 14 residues long. CDR1 and CDR2 from the germline V gene are SGHTA and FQGTGA. The V gene end was trimmed by 2 bases and the J gene end by 10 bases; junction bases not matched to a gene: 6. In nucleotides, the CDR3 is TGTGCCAGCAGCTTAGGGACTAGCCTCGGCGAGCAGTTCTTC. Translated: CASSLGTSLGEQFF.

The chain uses TRBV28 and TRBJ2-7, with D perhaps matching TRBD2 (5 bases). CDR3 length equals 14 residues. The V and J ends lost 3 bases and 3 bases respectively, with 12 bases between them. CDR1 MDHEN and CDR2 SYDVKM come from the germline V gene. CDR3 residues: CASSLVGGFYEQYF. CDR3 bases: TGTGCCAGCAGTTTGGTCGGAGGATTCTACGAGCAGTACTTC.

The rearrangement uses TRBV10-3 and TRBJ2-1; D is unresolved. Trimming pared 6 bases from V and 9 bases from J, leaving 12 bases between. This CDR3 contains 12 residues. The germline V gene has CDR1 ENHRY and CDR2 SYGVKD. The CDR3 here is CAIREIASEQFF. The CDR3 region has the DNA TGTGCCATCAGGGAAATAGCTTCTGAGCAGTTCTTC.

This clone appeared once. The gene calls are TRBV27 and TRBJ1-6; perhaps TRBD1 as D (5 bases). The CDR3 is 14 amino acids. The germline gives CDR1 MNHEY, CDR2 SMNVEV (reference sequence). Trimming shortened V by 9 bases and J by 8 bases, and 17 bases separated the two germline ends. The CDR3 loop reads CASRTRGPDSPLHF. The CDR3 DNA is TGTGCCAGTCGCACCCGGGGCCCCGATTCACCCCTCCACTTT.

The V gene is TRBV27, the J gene TRBJ1-3; no clear D. This CDR3 is 13 amino acids long. Germline CDR1 reads MNHEY; CDR2 reads SMNVEV (reference sequence). The V end lost 6 bases, the J end lost 2 bases, and 8 bases lay between the germline ends. The chain's CDR3 is CASSLQAGNTIYF. The CDR3 coding sequence is TGTGCCAGCAGCCTCCAGGCTGGAAACACCATATATTTT.

This chain links TRBV7-2 with TRBJ1-2; perhaps TRBD1 as D (5 bases). Trimming cost V 5 bases and J 5 bases, with 9 bases left between them. The CDR3 is 12 amino acids. CDR1 SGHTA and CDR2 FQGNSA come from the germline V gene. This CDR3 is CASSLTEYGYTF. The CDR3, as DNA: TGTGCCAGCAGCCTGACAGAGTATGGCTACACCTTC.

DNA for the CDR3: TGCGCCAGCAGTAGGGGTCATCAATTTTATGGCTACACCTTC. Translating it yields CASSRGHQFYGYTF. The chain links TRBV23-1 to TRBJ1-2; D may be TRBD1 (5 bases). TRBV23-1 is identified as an open reading frame with a role that is uncertain. V was pared by 5 bases and J by 5 bases, with 15 bases between. This CDR3 has 14 residues.

V gene TRBV5-1 combines with J gene TRBJ1-2; no firm D call. V dropped 2 bases and J dropped 6 bases, with 8 bases sitting between them. The CDR3 loop spans 12 amino acids. Germline CDR1 and CDR2: SGHRS and YFSETQ. CDR3 loop: CASSFPGDGYTF. The CDR3 nucleotides read TGCGCCAGCAGCTTCCCTGGTGATGGCTACACCTTC.

The chain joins TRBV7-6 to TRBJ2-5; 7 bases are shared with TRBD2. The end of the DNA aligns better with TRBJ2-7, so the J call may be wrong. CDR1 SGHVS and CDR2 FNYEAQ come from the germline V gene. This CDR3 has 14 amino acids. The CDR3 DNA reads TGTGCCAGCAGCCCAAACCCTAGCGGCCTCGAGCAGTACTTC. This sequence encodes CASSPNPSGLEQYF.

The chain has TRBV7-2 and TRBJ2-3; D remains unclear. CDR3 size: 12 residues. Between the trimmed V and J ends, which lost 5 bases and 7 bases, there was a span of 10 bases. The germline gives CDR1 SGHTA, CDR2 FQGNSA. DNA of the CDR3: TGTGCCAGCAGCACCGACTCATATACGCAGTATTTT. Protein product: CASSTDSYTQYF. Using reference TRBV7-2 and TRBJ2-3 for the parts outside the CDR3, the full variable domain is GAGVSQSPSNKVTEKGKDVELRCDPISGHTALYWYRQSLGQGLEFLIYFQGNSAPDKSGLPSDRFSAERTGGSVSTLTIQRTQQEDSAVYLCASSTDSYTQYFGPGTRLTVL.

The chain combines TRBV4-1 with TRBJ2-1, with D perhaps matching TRBD1 or TRBD2 (5 bases each). Germline-derived CDR1 and CDR2 are MGHRA and YSYEKL. The CDR3 has 16 amino acids. V shed 4 bases and J shed 0 bases, with 13 bases lying between them. CDR3 sequence reads: CASSPLVGDSYNEQFF. For the CDR3, the DNA is TGCGCCAGCAGCCCTTTAGTGGGGGACTCCTACAATGAGCAGTTCTTC.

The CDR3 bases are TGTGCCAGCAGAAAACAGGGCTACGGCTACACCTTC. Its translation is CASRKQGYGYTF. This chain uses TRBV6-5 with TRBJ1-2, with D perhaps matching TRBD1 (6 bases). Trimming cost V 6 bases and J 8 bases, with 13 bases left between them. From germline, CDR1 is MNHEY and CDR2 SVGAGI. This CDR3 has 12 amino acids.

The gene calls are TRBV5-1 and TRBJ2-7; D might be TRBD2 (6 bases). The CDR3 covers 11 residues. Trimming took off 9 bases at V and 7 bases at J, with 14 bases between the two ends. Germline V lookup: CDR1 SGHRS, CDR2 YFSETQ. The CDR3 loop is CATTGGGEQYF. The DNA of the CDR3 is TGCGCCACCACCGGGGGAGGTGAGCAGTACTTC.

The chain couples TRBV7-8 to TRBJ2-5; TRBD2 might be the D (5 bases). The V gene's germline CDR1 is SGHVS and CDR2 FQNEAQ. This CDR3 region has 14 residues. V was clipped by 0 bases and J by 3 bases, with 8 bases between them. In nucleotides, the CDR3 is TGTGCCAGCAGCTTAGCCGCGAGGGAAGAGACCCAGTACTTC. Amino acid sequence: CASSLAAREETQYF.